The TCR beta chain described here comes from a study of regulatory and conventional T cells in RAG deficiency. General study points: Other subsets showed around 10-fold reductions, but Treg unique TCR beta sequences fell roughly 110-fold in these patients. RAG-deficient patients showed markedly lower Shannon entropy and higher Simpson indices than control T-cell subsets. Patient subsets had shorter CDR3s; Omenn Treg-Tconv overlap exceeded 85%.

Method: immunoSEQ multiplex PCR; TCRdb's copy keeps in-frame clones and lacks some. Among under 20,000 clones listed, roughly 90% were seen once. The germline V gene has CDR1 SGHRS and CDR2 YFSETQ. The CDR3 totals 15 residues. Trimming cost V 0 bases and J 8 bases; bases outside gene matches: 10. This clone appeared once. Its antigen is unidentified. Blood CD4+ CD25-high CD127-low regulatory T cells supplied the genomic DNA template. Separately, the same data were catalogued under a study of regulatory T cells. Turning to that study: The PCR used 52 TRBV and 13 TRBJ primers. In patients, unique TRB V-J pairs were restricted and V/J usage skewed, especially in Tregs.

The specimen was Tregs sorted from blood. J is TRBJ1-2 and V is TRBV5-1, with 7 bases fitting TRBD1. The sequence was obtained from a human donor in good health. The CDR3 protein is CASSLGAGQPSGYTF. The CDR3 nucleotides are TGCGCCAGCAGCTTGGGAGCGGGACAGCCCTCCGGCTACACCTTC.